These 15 T cell receptor beta chains were sequenced from one sample in a study of blood T cell repertoires in COVID-19. TCRdb's table, derived via immunoSEQ multiplex PCR, lists solely in-frame clones and lacks some. The table has 70,000 to 90,000 clones, approximately 90% seen once. The material sequenced was PBMCs or T cells enriched from blood (not recorded which). These receptors all come from a woman in her 50s with acute COVID-19.

In its sample, this clone was seen once. The V gene is TRBV27, the J gene TRBJ2-5; 9 nucleotides align to TRBD2. The CDR3 is 13 residues long. Germline trimming cut 8 bases from V and 5 bases from J; bases unmatched to any gene: 6. From germline, CDR1 is MNHEY and CDR2 SMNVEV (reference sequence). As DNA, the CDR3 is TGTGCCAGCGGAGCGGGAGGCGGGGAGACCCAGTACTTC. Amino acid sequence: CASGAGGGETQYF.

The CDR3, as DNA: TGTGCCAGCAGCCTGGACAGGGAAACCCTCCACTTT. Amino acids: CASSLDRETLHF. The chain carries TRBV14 and TRBJ1-6; 8 nucleotides match TRBD1. This CDR3 spans 12 amino acids. The V segment lost 4 bases and the J segment 14 bases; nucleotides outside the gene matches: 4. Germline V gives CDR1 SGHDN, CDR2 FVKESK.

V gene TRBV19 combines with J gene TRBJ1-2; 10 bases fit TRBD1. Germline loops: CDR1 LNHDA, CDR2 SQIVND (reference sequence). The CDR3 length is 15 residues. V gave up 3 bases and J gave up 2 bases; unmatched junction bases: 3. The CDR3 region has the DNA TGTGCCAGTAGTATCGACAGGGGGCGGAACTATGGCTACACCTTC. Protein product: CASSIDRGRNYGYTF.

The J gene is TRBJ1-1, the V gene TRBV9; 12 bases match TRBD1. V lost 2 bases to trimming and J lost 5 bases; unmatched junction nucleotides: 4. The germline V gene encodes CDR1 SGDLS and CDR2 YYNGEE. This CDR3 has 15 residues. The CDR3 DNA is TGTGCCAGCAGCGTTTTGGGACAGGGGGCTACTGAAGCTTTCTTT. It specifies CASSVLGQGATEAFF.

The V call is TRBV5-1, the J call TRBJ2-1; TRBD2 matches at 9 bases. The CDR3 spans 16 residues. From germline, CDR1 is SGHRS and CDR2 YFSETQ. V lost 4 bases, J lost 7 bases, and 12 bases stayed unmatched. Here the CDR3 DNA reads TGCGCCAGCAGCCCACCCGGGACTAGCAGCCTGAATGAGCAGTTCTTC. Its protein is CASSPPGTSSLNEQFF.

This chain uses TRBV7-2 with TRBJ2-7; D is possibly TRBD2 (5 bases). V dropped 4 bases and J dropped 4 bases, with 8 bases sitting between them. CDR3 length equals 12 residues. Germline loops: CDR1 SGHTA, CDR2 FQGNSA. The CDR3 nucleotides are TGTGCCAGCAGCTGGACTGGTTACGAGCAGTACTTC. Protein product: CASSWTGYEQYF.

This clone was recorded once. The genes are TRBV14 and TRBJ2-7, with D unresolved. Trimming stripped 1 base from V and 0 bases from J, with 10 bases between. The CDR3 loop spans 15 amino acids. Germline CDR1 is SGHDN and CDR2 is FVKESK. The CDR3 protein is CASSQGIPSSYEQYF. In DNA, the CDR3 is TGTGCCAGCAGCCAAGGTATCCCGAGCTCCTACGAGCAGTACTTC.

J is TRBJ2-7 and V is TRBV11-1; perhaps TRBD2 as D (6 bases). This CDR3 spans 14 amino acids. V was cut by 3 bases and J by 1 base, with 10 bases left in between. Germline V gene data show CDR1 as SGHAT and CDR2 as FQDESV (reference sequence). In DNA form, the CDR3 reads TGTGCCAGCAGCTTTAGCGGCCGTTCCTACGAGCAGTACTTC. This gives the protein CASSFSGRSYEQYF.

The V call is TRBV7-2, the J call TRBJ2-7, with TRBD2 matching over 11 bases. V dropped 1 base and J dropped 2; count of bases not matched to a gene: 13. The CDR3 has 19 amino acids. CDR1 and CDR2 from the germline V gene are SGHTA and FQGNSA. CDR3 nucleotides: TGTGCCAGCAGCTTAGGGCCTACCTACCTAGCGGGAGGCCCCTACGAGCAGTACTTC. Translated, it gives CASSLGPTYLAGGPYEQYF.

Comment on this clone: Other DNA sequences within the sample encode an identical CDR3. The CDR3 reads CASSQDRWNYGYTF. CDR3 sequence (DNA): TGTGCCAGCAGCCAGGACAGGTGGAACTATGGCTACACCTTC. V is TRBV3-1 (or the pseudogene TRBV3-2) and J is TRBJ1-2; 7 bases fit TRBD1. CDR3 length equals 14 residues. Germline V gene data show CDR1 as LGHDT and CDR2 as YNNKEL (reference sequence). The V and J ends lost 3 bases and 2 bases, in that order; junction bases with no gene match: 3.

The genes are TRBV7-6 and TRBJ2-1, with TRBD2 matching over 8 bases. This CDR3 has 16 residues. V was clipped by 7 bases and J by 3 bases; unmatched bases: 11. Germline CDR1 and CDR2: SGHVS and FNYEAQ. The chain's CDR3 is CASNRLGRANYNEQFF. CDR3 bases: TGTGCCAGCAACCGGCTCGGGAGGGCAAACTACAATGAGCAGTTCTTC.

This chain's CDR3 is CASSKAGLTDTQYF. DNA of the CDR3: TGTGCCAGCTCAAAAGCGGGGCTCACAGATACGCAGTATTTT. This rearrangement joins TRBV18 to TRBJ2-3, with 7 bases matching TRBD2. The CDR3 is 14 amino acids. Germline CDR1 and CDR2: KGHSH and LQKENI. The ends lost 5 bases at V and 2 bases at J; junction bases unmatched: 4.

The chain recombines TRBV29-1 with TRBJ2-5, with TRBD2 identical over 7 bases. With V trimmed by 7 bases and J by 2 bases, 1 base remained unmatched. The CDR3 runs to 11 residues. CDR1 is SQVTM and CDR2 is ANQGSEA in the germline V gene. CDR3 in DNA: TGCAGCGGGGACTATCAAGAGACCCAGTACTTC. Translated, it gives CSGDYQETQYF.

Only one count was recorded for this clone. The chain recombines TRBV5-4 with TRBJ1-1, with TRBD1 matching 7 bases. Germline V gives CDR1 SGHNT, CDR2 YYREEE (reference sequence). The CDR3 has 16 residues. The ends lost 7 bases at V and 5 bases at J; junction bases unmatched: 17. The CDR3 region is CASLPGLQGVRTEAFF. The CDR3 DNA reads TGTGCCAGCCTTCCTGGTCTCCAGGGGGTGAGAACTGAAGCTTTCTTT.

V usage is TRBV3-1 (or the pseudogene TRBV3-2) and J usage is TRBJ2-3, with D possibly matching TRBD2 (6 bases). V gave up 4 bases and J gave up 2 bases, with 16 bases separating them. This CDR3 region has 16 residues. CDR1 LGHDT and CDR2 YNNKEL come from the germline V gene (reference sequence). The CDR3 region has the DNA TGTGCCAGCAGCCCACGCTGGGCGGGGAACACAGATACGCAGTATTTT. Translated, it gives CASSPRWAGNTDTQYF.